The present TCR beta chain was sequenced within a study of shared clonotypes between healthy human individuals (dated by TCRdb to the early 2020s). With respect to the entire study: A couple of women and a few men aged 18 to 49 years were included in the cohort. To increase sequencing depth and limit assay-specific biases, different laboratories used diverse techniques to prepare libraries and sequence TCR repertoires. Between about 0.9 and 10 billion PBMCs per donor were obtained by leukapheresis. To estimate repertoire size and how much clonotype sharing occurs between individuals, the study deeply sequenced the blood TCR repertoires of several healthy adults. Per donor, three plates each were used for CD4 naive and CD4 memory, two for CD8 naive, and one for CD8 memory.

As for this clone: The antigen this receptor binds is unknown. Base qualities are not recorded, but no much larger clone differs from it by a single base.

CD8 naive samples were CD45RO-negative cells positively selected for CCR7, giving a CD45RA+CCR7+ population that excluded TemRA cells. Healthy HIV-negative adults with no recently reported acute infections or vaccinations were included as donors. All donors were Caucasian adults living in Nashville, Tennessee, USA. Blood was obtained by leukapheresis, after which PBMCs were separated by Ficoll-Histopaque density gradient centrifugation and cryopreserved in liquid nitrogen vapor phase. Analytical flow cytometry was used to check the purity and quantity of every magnetically sorted T cell population. Each sorted fraction had its genomic DNA isolated and then quantified by UV absorbance on a Nanodrop 2000c. TCR CDR3 regions were amplified from genomic DNA by multiplex PCR using the deep immunoSEQ assay. For each cell subset, the extracted genomic DNA was distributed evenly across all wells of several immunoSEQ 96-well plates, and each plate served as one replicate. Each replicate PCR for sorted subsets received around 200 ng genomic DNA, equal to about 30,000 T cell genomes. Purified libraries were measured with a Qubit 3.0 fluorometer, size-checked on a Bioanalyzer 2100, and measured again with the KAPA Library Quantification kit. Every immunoSEQ 96-well plate was sequenced on a separate single-read 150-cycle Illumina NextSeq 550 flow cell. As for the authors' bioinformatics: Because the immunoSEQ output included only junctional sequences and no quality scores, the filtering could not be the same as the filtering used for full-length reads. To assign V/J genes and CDR3, sequences were annotated using PyIR, a Python wrapper for IgBLAST v1.9, with IMGT germline references. Any read was removed if the V/J assignment was weak (E-value above 1e-6), the CDR3 was missing, or the read contained stop codons, out-of-frame junctions, or ambiguous translated residues. V3J clonotypes were defined as sequences sharing an identical inferred V gene, J gene, and CDR3 amino acid sequence. The percentage overlap between two repertoires was calculated by dividing the number of shared unique clonotypes by the size of the smaller repertoire. Richness of each repertoire was evaluated using RTK rarefaction, the Chao1 estimator, and Recon v2.1 estimates of unobserved clonotypes. For all TCRbeta clonotypes obtained by the gDNA method from a few donors, generation probabilities were computed with OLGA. TCRdb limited this immuneACCESS table to in-frame rearrangements with V and J called. A share of clones is missing; checked studies link under half to unresolved V genes, and the rest is unexplained. That table supplies the V and J calls and clone size; D and trimming were determined from the DNA. This sample is represented by about 2.1 million clones; about 92% of them were singletons. Of the sample, over 1.5% is held by the ten largest clones.

General conclusions and limits of the study: Pairwise subsampling indicated that sequencing depth was expected to affect the degree of clonotype sharing among donors. Sampling was restricted to blood, and TCR repertoires in tissues likely differ from the TCR repertoires found in blood. Because the study included a small number of donors, the genetic and exposure-history diversity represented was limited. Higher generation probabilities were observed for clonotypes shared by all four sorted-subset donors than for non-shared clonotypes. Naive subsets generally had larger estimated clonotype richness than memory subsets. About 4.5% of naive CD4, approximately 3.7% of naive CD8, about 2.4% of memory CD4, and approximately 0.39% of memory CD8 clonotypes were shared across a few donors. Even with the large sequencing depth, rarefaction of the sorted-subset datasets indicated that sequencing was incomplete.

CDR1 and CDR2 (MNHEY, SMNVEV) derive from the germline V gene (reference sequence). The CDR3, from cysteine to phenylalanine, totals 14 residues. Only CDR3 DNA remains: 42 bases, in frame from the first base. Here V drops 5 bases and J drops 1 base, and the junction holds 1 base not matched to any gene. The sample comprised naive CD8+ T cells from PBMCs. The cell subset or site label here, explained by the study, means: CD45RA+CCR7+. The receptor was derived from a man between 18 and 29 years old in good health. Some clones in this sample may be carry-over from other donors' samples. The rearranged segments are TRBV27 and TRBJ1-1, and 10 junction bases match TRBD1. CDR3 loop: CASSGDRGNTEAFF. In nucleotides, the sequence is TGTGCCAGCAGTGGGGACAGGGGGAACACTGAAGCTTTCTTT.